These T cell receptor beta chains were read from a single sample in a study of blood T cell repertoires in COVID-19. Sequencing used immunoSEQ multiplex PCR; TCRdb keeps in-frame clones, though not all of them. The data contain roughly 100,000 clones, around 76% of them singletons. Sequenced material: peripheral blood. These receptors all come from a woman aged 70-85 years with acute or convalescent COVID-19. Both conserved end residues are part of each CDR3. D genes are given only for firm matches. Clone size appears in some rows only: once, few, many, or a class for an expanded clone.

size: .
D: .
V: TRBV18
length: 13
J: TRBJ1-1
DNA: TGTGCCAGCTCACCATCCGGGAACACTGAAGCTTTCTTT
CDR3: CASSPSGNTEAFF

size: .
D: TRBD2
V: TRBV6-4
length: 14
J: TRBJ2-1
DNA: TGTGCCAGCAGGGCCGGGCGGGGGGGAAATGAGCAGTTCTTC
CDR3: CASRAGRGGNEQFF

size: .
D: TRBD2
V: TRBV27
length: 14
J: TRBJ2-7
DNA: TGTGCCAGCAGGATAGCGGGGCCAGCCTACGAGCAGTACTTC
CDR3: CASRIAGPAYEQYF

size: .
D: TRBD1
V: TRBV10-3
length: 15
J: TRBJ1-3
DNA: TGTGCCATCAGGGGACAGGGGGACGGTGGAAACACCATATATTTT
CDR3: CAIRGQGDGGNTIYF

size: .
D: .
V: TRBV6-5
length: 11
J: TRBJ1-1
DNA: TGTGCCAGCAGTTACGCCGGTGAAGCTTTCTTT
CDR3: CASSYAGEAFF

size: few
D: TRBD1
V: TRBV10-3
length: 15
J: TRBJ1-4
DNA: TGTGCCTCCAGGACAGGATACTCAACTAATGAAAAACTGTTTTTT
CDR3: CASRTGYSTNEKLFF

size: .
D: .
V: TRBV5-1
length: 12
J: TRBJ2-1
DNA: TGCGCCAGCAGGGATCCTAGCAATGAGCAGTTCTTC
CDR3: CASRDPSNEQFF

size: .
D: .
V: TRBV3-1/TRBV3-2
length: 12
J: TRBJ2-7
DNA: TGTGCCAGCAGCCAAGGGCTCTACGAGCAGTACTTC
CDR3: CASSQGLYEQYF

size: .
D: .
V: TRBV2
length: 13
J: TRBJ1-2
DNA: TGTGCCAGCAGTGAGGACAGTGGAAATGGCTACACCTTC
CDR3: CASSEDSGNGYTF

size: once
D: .
V: TRBV12-3/TRBV12-4
length: 12
J: TRBJ2-2
DNA: TGTGCCAGCAGCCCAGGGGCCGGGGAGCTGTTTTTT
CDR3: CASSPGAGELFF

size: .
D: TRBD1
V: TRBV10-1
length: 12
J: TRBJ1-2
DNA: TGCGCCAGCAGTAGGGACAGATATGGCTACACCTTC
CDR3: CASSRDRYGYTF

size: .
D: TRBD1
V: TRBV14
length: 15
J: TRBJ1-1
DNA: TGTGCCAGCAGCCAGGACTACATAGACAGGGTACGGGCTTTCTTT
CDR3: CASSQDYIDRVRAFF

size: .
D: .
V: TRBV6-6
length: 15
J: TRBJ2-7
DNA: TGTGCCAGCAGTGGAACAAGGGGGTTTTCCTACGAGCAGTACTTC
CDR3: CASSGTRGFSYEQYF

size: .
D: .
V: TRBV27
length: 18
J: TRBJ2-3
DNA: TGTGCCAGCAGTATAGGCCCCCCGGCAGGGCCAAGAACAGATACGCAGTATTTT
CDR3: CASSIGPPAGPRTDTQYF

size: .
D: .
V: TRBV5-1
length: 15
J: TRBJ2-2
DNA: TGCGCCAGCAGCTGGGGCGGGGCGAACACCGGGGAGCTGTTTTTT
CDR3: CASSWGGANTGELFF

size: .
D: .
V: TRBV28
length: 15
J: TRBJ2-7
DNA: TGTGCCAGCAGACTATGGGGGGGCGGTAACTACGAGCAGTACTTC
CDR3: CASRLWGGGNYEQYF

size: few
D: .
V: TRBV9
length: 13
J: TRBJ2-3
DNA: TGTGCCAGCAGCGTAGATTATCGAGATACGCAGTATTTT
CDR3: CASSVDYRDTQYF

size: .
D: TRBD2
V: TRBV6-5
length: 15
J: TRBJ2-1
DNA: TGTGCCAGCAGTACCCGAGCGGGGGGGCTCAATGAGCAGTTCTTC
CDR3: CASSTRAGGLNEQFF

size: .
D: .
V: TRBV5-8
length: 16
J: TRBJ1-2
DNA: TGTGCCAGCACTCCGTACTCAAACAGGGCTAACTATGGCTACACCTTC
CDR3: CASTPYSNRANYGYTF

size: .
D: .
V: TRBV6-5
length: 13
J: TRBJ2-1
DNA: TGTGCCAGCAGTTACCGGGGTAACAATGAGCAGTTCTTC
CDR3: CASSYRGNNEQFF

size: once
D: .
V: TRBV6-5
length: 14
J: TRBJ1-1
DNA: TGTGCCAGCAGCGGCTTACTAGCGGACAGTGAAGCTTTCTTT
CDR3: CASSGLLADSEAFF

size: .
D: TRBD1
V: TRBV7-2
length: 14
J: TRBJ1-2
DNA: TGTGCCAGCAGCCCCGACAGGGGCCCCTATGGCTACACCTTC
CDR3: CASSPDRGPYGYTF

size: .
D: .
V: TRBV4-1
length: 14
J: TRBJ2-5
DNA: TGCGCCAGCAGCCGAGTAGCGGCGGGAGAGACCCAGTACTTC
CDR3: CASSRVAAGETQYF

size: .
D: TRBD2
V: TRBV15
length: 13
J: TRBJ2-5
DNA: TGTGCCACTACGGGACTAGCTGGAGAGACCCAGTACTTC
CDR3: CATTGLAGETQYF

size: .
D: .
V: TRBV30
length: 14
J: TRBJ1-1
DNA: TGTGCCTGGAGTCAGGGAATTGGGAACACTGAAGCTTTCTTT
CDR3: CAWSQGIGNTEAFF

size: .
D: TRBD1
V: TRBV6-5
length: 14
J: TRBJ1-2
DNA: TGTGCCAGCACCGATGCCGGGACAGGGGATGGCTACACCTTC
CDR3: CASTDAGTGDGYTF

size: .
D: .
V: TRBV4-3
length: 16
J: TRBJ1-6
DNA: TGCGCCAGCAGCCAAGTAGTCGGGGGGGTGGGTTCACCCCTCCACTTT
CDR3: CASSQVVGGVGSPLHF

size: .
D: TRBD2
V: TRBV30
length: 14
J: TRBJ2-2
DNA: TGTGCCTGGAGTGTACCGGGAGGAACCGGGGAGCTGTTTTTT
CDR3: CAWSVPGGTGELFF

size: .
D: .
V: TRBV2
length: 13
J: TRBJ2-5
DNA: TGTGCCAGCAGTGGTCCCGTTTTAGAGACCCAGTACTTC
CDR3: CASSGPVLETQYF

size: .
D: TRBD1
V: TRBV6-5
length: 14
J: TRBJ2-1
DNA: TGTGCCGCACGGTTCGACAGGGCTAACAATGAGCAGTTCTTC
CDR3: CAARFDRANNEQFF

size: .
D: TRBD2
V: TRBV6-1
length: 16
J: TRBJ2-1
DNA: TGTGCCAGCAGTGAAGATAGCGGGGGGCCTAACAATGAGCAGTTCTTC
CDR3: CASSEDSGGPNNEQFF

size: .
D: .
V: TRBV5-1
length: 16
J: TRBJ1-6
DNA: TGCGCCAGCAGCTTGGGGTCCACAGGGACCAATTCACCCCTCCACTTT
CDR3: CASSLGSTGTNSPLHF

size: .
D: .
V: TRBV29-1
length: 11
J: TRBJ2-5
DNA: TGCAGCGTTGTGTCGCTAGTGGCTCGGTACTTC
CDR3: CSVVSLVARYF

size: .
D: TRBD2
V: TRBV6-1
length: 16
J: TRBJ2-3
DNA: TGTGCCAGCAGTGGAGCTAGCGGGGGTGTAACAGATACGCAGTATTTT
CDR3: CASSGASGGVTDTQYF

size: few
D: TRBD1
V: TRBV2
length: 15
J: TRBJ1-6
DNA: TGTGCCAGCAGTACAGGGGGTTCCTATAATTCACCCCTCCACTTT
CDR3: CASSTGGSYNSPLHF

size: .
D: .
V: TRBV6-1
length: 14
J: TRBJ2-1
DNA: TGTGCCAGCAGGGCCGCCGACCGAGGTGGTGAGCAGTTCTTC
CDR3: CASRAADRGGEQFF

size: .
D: TRBD1
V: TRBV29-1
length: 13
J: TRBJ1-5
DNA: TGCAGCTTCAACAGGGGGATCGATCAGCCCCAGCATTTT
CDR3: CSFNRGIDQPQHF